Listed here are 3 T cell receptor beta chains from one sample, sequenced in a study of T-cell reconstitution after alpha-beta-depleted transplantation in children. Unique molecular identifiers tagged the TCRbeta library. TCRdb re-derived calls from the PCR reads in MiXCR, one entry per CDR3 protein. Of fewer than 350,000 distinct CDR3 sequences in the sample, approximately 10% were seen once. The sample in question was peripheral blood, obtained 180 days after TCRalphabeta/CD19-depleted stem cell transplant. These receptors all come from a male patient between 2 and 15 years old who had a stem cell transplant for chronic granulomatous disease, so the T cells may come from the graft donor.

Worth noting for this clonotype: A read error may explain this, as a much larger clone is one base away. The chain is built from TRBV18 and TRBJ2-7, with a tentative D call TRBD1 (5 bases). Germline V gives CDR1 KGHSH, CDR2 LQKENI. There are 12 residues in the CDR3. CDR3 in DNA: TGTACCAGCTCCCCCAGGGTCTACGAGCAGTACTTC. Its translation is CTSSPRVYEQYF.

This clonotype was seen many times. The chain joins TRBV7-8 to TRBJ2-7; D may be TRBD2 (6 bases). Germline V CDR1 and CDR2: SGHVS, FQNEAQ. The CDR3 runs to 13 residues. Trimming left V 4 bases short and J 0 bases short, with 7 bases between. CDR3 DNA: TGTGCCAGCAGCTATAGCGGCTCCTACGAGCAGTACTTC. It yields the protein CASSYSGSYEQYF.

This clonotype was seen once. A much more abundant neighbour one base away suggests this may be a read error. The J gene is TRBJ2-1, the V gene TRBV10-3; 9 bases line up with TRBD2. In germline, CDR1 is ENHRY, CDR2 SYGVKD. V lost 2 bases and J lost 9; bases outside the gene matches: 5. CDR3 length equals 14 residues. CDR3 loop: CAISELSGSSEQFF. The CDR3 DNA sequence: TGTGCCATCAGTGAGCTTAGCGGGAGTAGTGAGCAGTTCTTC.